The present T cell receptor beta chain was sequenced within a study of shared clonotypes between healthy human individuals. The data were produced by immunoSEQ multiplex PCR, yet TCRdb's version contains in-frame clones alone and is incomplete. The table records 90,000 to 130,000 clones, approximately 70% of them present only once. CDR3 length: 16 amino acids. After removal of 1 base from V and 0 bases from J, the junction contained 6 bases not matched to a gene. CDR1 and CDR2 (germline): MGHDK, SYGVNS. What was sequenced was memory CD8+ T cells sorted from blood. Subset meaning: CD45RO+ cells pooled with CCR7-negative TemRA cells. The clonotype originates from a woman in her twenties or thirties in good health. This chain connects TRBV25-1 to TRBJ2-7; 7 bases align to TRBD1. CDR3 in amino acids: CASSESGQESSYEQYF. CDR3 nucleotide sequence: TGTGCCAGCAGTGAATCAGGACAGGAGAGCTCCTACGAGCAGTACTTC.